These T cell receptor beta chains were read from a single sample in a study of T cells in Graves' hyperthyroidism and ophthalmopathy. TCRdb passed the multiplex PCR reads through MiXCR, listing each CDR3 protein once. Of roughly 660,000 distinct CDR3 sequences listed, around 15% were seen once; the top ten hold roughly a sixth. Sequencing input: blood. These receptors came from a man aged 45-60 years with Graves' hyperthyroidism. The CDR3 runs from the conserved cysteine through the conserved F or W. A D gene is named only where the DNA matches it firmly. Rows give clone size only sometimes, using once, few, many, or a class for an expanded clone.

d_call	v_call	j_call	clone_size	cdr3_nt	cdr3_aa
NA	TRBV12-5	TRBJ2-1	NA	TGTGCTAGTGGTTTGGTACCTCGTAGCTCGGGACAATACAATGAGCAGTTCTTC	CASGLVPRSSGQYNEQFF
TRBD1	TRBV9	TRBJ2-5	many	TGTGCCAGCAGCGTGTTGGGACAGAGACAACAAGAGACCCAGTACTTC	CASSVLGQRQQETQYF
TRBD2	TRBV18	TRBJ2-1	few	TGTGCCAGCTCCCTTAGCGGGAGGGGCCTCAATGAGCAGTTCTTC	CASSLSGRGLNEQFF
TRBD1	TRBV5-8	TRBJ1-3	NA	TGTGCCAGCACCACGACTCGGGACAGTCATGGAAACACCATATATTTT	CASTTTRDSHGNTIYF
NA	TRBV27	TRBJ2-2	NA	TGTGCCAGCGGGATTACCGGGGAGCTGTTTTTT	CASGITGELFF
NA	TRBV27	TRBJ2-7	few	TGTGCCAGCAGTTTAGCCTACGGGAGCTTCTACGAGCAGTACTTC	CASSLAYGSFYEQYF
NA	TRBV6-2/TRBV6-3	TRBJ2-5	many	TGTGCCAGCAGTAAGGCCCCCGGCGGCCCGCAGACCCAGTACTTC	CASSKAPGGPQTQYF
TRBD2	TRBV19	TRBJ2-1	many	TGTGCCAGTAGTATAGCGGGAGGCCCCTACAATGAGCAGTTCTTC	CASSIAGGPYNEQFF
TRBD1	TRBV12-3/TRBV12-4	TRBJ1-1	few	TGTGCCAGCAGTCCCGAAGGGACAGGGGTGGCTGAAGCTTTCTTT	CASSPEGTGVAEAFF
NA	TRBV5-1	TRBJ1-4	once	TGCGCCAGCAGCTTGATAGGGGCAACTAGTGAAAAACTGTTTTTT	CASSLIGATSEKLFF
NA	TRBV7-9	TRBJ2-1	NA	TGTGCCAGCAGCATAAGGACACGGGGAAGGGGTGTTGAGCAGTTCTTC	CASSIRTRGRGVEQFF
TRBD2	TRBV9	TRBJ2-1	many	TGTGCCAGCAGCGAGGGGGGTAGCGGGAGGGTTAATGAGCAGTTCTTC	CASSEGGSGRVNEQFF
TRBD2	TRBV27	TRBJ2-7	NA	TGTGCCAGCAGTTTATTGGGGGGGACCGTCTACGAGCAGTACTTC	CASSLLGGTVYEQYF
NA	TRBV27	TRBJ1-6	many	TGTGCCAGCAGTTTGGAGGGCTCCTATAATTCACCCCTCCACTTT	CASSLEGSYNSPLHF
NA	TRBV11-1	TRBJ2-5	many	TGTGCCAGCAGCGGAAGGGCCGAGACCCAGTACTTC	CASSGRAETQYF
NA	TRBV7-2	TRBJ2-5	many	TGTGCCAGCAGCCGAGTACGACGGGGAGAACCGGGACGAGAGACCCAGTACTTC	CASSRVRRGEPGRETQYF
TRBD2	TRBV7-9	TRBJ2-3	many	TGTGCCAGCAGCCACAGCGAAGCGGGAGACGATACGCAGTATTTT	CASSHSEAGDDTQYF
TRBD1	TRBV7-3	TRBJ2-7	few	TGTGCCAGCAGCTTAATTGGTCAGGGGGCTTACGAGCAGTACTTC	CASSLIGQGAYEQYF
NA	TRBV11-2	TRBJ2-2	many	TGTGCCAGCAGCTTAGGGGGGGGCGCTGGCACCGGGGAGCTGTTTTTT	CASSLGGGAGTGELFF
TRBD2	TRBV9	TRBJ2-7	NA	TGTGCCAGCAGCGTCCAGCGGGAGGTTAAATACAATGAGCAGTACTTC	CASSVQREVKYNEQYF
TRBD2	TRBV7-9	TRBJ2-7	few	TGTGCCAGCAGCCTACTCCTAGCGGGAGATCACGAGCAGTACTTC	CASSLLLAGDHEQYF
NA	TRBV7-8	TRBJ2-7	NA	TGTGCCAGCAGCTTACAGGGTATTTCTGGCGAGCAGTACTTC	CASSLQGISGEQYF
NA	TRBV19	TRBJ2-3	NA	TGTGCCAGTACTACCGGAGATACGCAGTATTTT	CASTTGDTQYF
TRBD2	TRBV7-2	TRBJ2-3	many	TGTGCCAGCAGCTTCGGACTAGCGGGGGGTTCGGATACGCAGTATTTT	CASSFGLAGGSDTQYF
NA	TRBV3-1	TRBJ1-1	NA	TGTGCCAGCAGCCAAGATAGGGTCGGGGGCTGGAACACTGAAGCTTTCTTT	CASSQDRVGGWNTEAFF
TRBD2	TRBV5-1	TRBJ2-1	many	TGCGCCAGCAGCACCGGACTAGCGGGAGGCACCAATGAGCAGTTCTTC	CASSTGLAGGTNEQFF
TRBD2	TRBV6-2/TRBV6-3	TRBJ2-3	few	TGTGCCAGCAGTTACGATTTGCTAGCGGGAGGGCCGGGACGCACAGATACGCAGTATTTT	CASSYDLLAGGPGRTDTQYF
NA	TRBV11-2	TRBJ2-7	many	TGTGCCAGCAGCTTCCTACAATACCTGGGCTCCTACGAGCAGTACTTC	CASSFLQYLGSYEQYF
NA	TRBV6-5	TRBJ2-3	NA	TGTGCCAGCAGTTACCAAGCGATCAGCACAGATACGCAGTATTTT	CASSYQAISTDTQYF
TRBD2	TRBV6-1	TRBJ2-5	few	TGTGCCAGCAGTGTCAGACTAGCGGGAGTTGGGGAGACCCAGTACTTC	CASSVRLAGVGETQYF